This TCR beta chain was profiled in a study of blood T cell repertoires in COVID-19. As for the study in general: From the United States, Italy and Spain came samples of acute and convalescent COVID-19. PBMCs, B-cell-depleted T cells, or T cells provided the cDNA or gDNA that made up the material.

CDR1 is SGHRS, CDR2 YFSETQ, per germline. Germline trimming cut 1 base from V and 4 bases from J; bases unmatched to any gene: 17. The CDR3 consists of 19 residues. Per the authors' pipeline: Amplification of reference gene primers provided the estimated nucleated cell counts. Clones were sequenced by immunoSEQ multiplex PCR, and TCRdb holds only the in-frame ones, with some missing. The V and J calls and clone size are taken from that table; D and trimming were inferred from the DNA. The sample has roughly 28,000 clones; roughly nine tenths are singletons. The sample taken for sequencing was peripheral blood. The V call is TRBV5-1, the J call TRBJ2-1, with 7 bases aligning to TRBD1. This receptor was obtained from a man aged 65 to 79 with active COVID-19. CDR3 residues: CASSLKGKSGQLQYNEQFF. CDR3 coding DNA: TGCGCCAGCAGCTTGAAAGGGAAATCGGGACAGCTGCAATACAATGAGCAGTTCTTC.